The 29 T cell receptor beta chains below all came from one sample that was sequenced in a study of PD-1 blockade in classical Hodgkin lymphoma. Specified time point: cycle 4 day 1 (C4D1), after about 6 weeks of nivolumab. Every patient experienced relapse after autologous stem cell transplantation, and brentuximab vedotin exposure varied. Through magnetic negative selection, CD8+ T cells were separated from PBMCs that had been thawed. Method: immunoSEQ multiplex PCR; TCRdb's copy keeps in-frame clones and lacks some. This sample yields about 15,000 clones, of which roughly 90% are seen a single time; approximately 18% belongs to the top ten. The sequencing here drew on CD8+ T cells from blood, taken before the fourth cycle of nivolumab. Source of these receptors: a human donor with classical Hodgkin lymphoma.

J is TRBJ2-7 and V is TRBV29-1; 8 positions agree with TRBD1. Losses at the gene ends were 7 bases for V and 7 bases for J; bases not matched to a gene: 12. The germline V gene has CDR1 SQVTM and CDR2 ANQGSEA. CDR3 length equals 13 residues. The CDR3: CSASTGAPSEQYF. CDR3 in DNA: TGCAGCGCCTCGACAGGGGCCCCTAGTGAGCAGTACTTC.

The chain carries TRBV10-1 and TRBJ2-7; D gene ambiguous. The CDR3 consists of 13 residues. Trimming pared 6 bases from V and 1 base from J, leaving 10 bases between. CDR1 is WNHNN and CDR2 is SYGVQD in the germline V gene (reference sequence). The CDR3 DNA reads TGCGCCAGCAGCCCGGTCGGGTCCTACGAGCAGTACTTC. Its protein is CASSPVGSYEQYF.

The chain carries TRBV7-6 and TRBJ2-1, with 8 nucleotides matching TRBD2. The CDR3 totals 17 residues. The V gene end was trimmed by 1 base and the J gene end by 0 bases; junction bases not matched to a gene: 5. The germline V gene has CDR1 SGHVS and CDR2 FNYEAQ. Here the CDR3 reads CASSLEPREASYNEQFF. DNA of the CDR3: TGTGCCAGCAGCTTAGAACCGCGGGAGGCCTCCTACAATGAGCAGTTCTTC. The full variable domain, in which reference TRBV7-6 and TRBJ2-1 provide the parts outside the CDR3, is GAGVSQSPRYKVTKRGQDVALRCDPISGHVSLYWYRQALGQGPEFLTYFNYEAQQDKSGLPNDRFSAERPEGSISTLTIQRTEQRDSAMYRCASSLEPREASYNEQFFGPGTRLTVL.

This chain joins TRBV2 and TRBJ2-7; D tentatively reads TRBD1 or TRBD2 (6 bases each). There are 11 residues in the CDR3. Germline CDR1 and CDR2: SNHLY and FYNNEI. Trimming stripped 6 bases from V and 6 bases from J, with 9 bases between. This CDR3 is CASREGGEQYF. DNA for the CDR3: TGTGCCAGCAGGGAGGGGGGCGAGCAGTACTTC.

This clone was counted only a few times. The chain carries TRBV19 and TRBJ1-1, with D possibly matching TRBD1 (5 bases). The germline V gene has CDR1 LNHDA and CDR2 SQIVND (reference sequence). Deletions cut 11 bases from V and 2 bases from J, with 15 bases between. CDR3 length: 13 amino acids. This CDR3 reads CASIETGNTEAFF. The DNA for the CDR3 is TGTGCCTCAATTGAAACAGGAAACACTGAAGCTTTCTTT.

The sample holds a few counts of this clone. The genes are TRBV2 and TRBJ1-1, with a tentative D call TRBD1 (6 bases). This CDR3 has 14 amino acids. Germline values: CDR1 SNHLY, CDR2 FYNNEI. The germline V and J ends were trimmed by 7 bases and 1 base, with 13 bases remaining between them. The CDR3 sequence is CASTLLQGNTEAFF. The CDR3 nucleotides read TGTGCCAGCACGCTGTTACAGGGGAACACTGAAGCTTTCTTT.

The chain couples TRBV6-1 to TRBJ2-7; unclear D gene. V was shortened by 10 bases and J by 3 bases, with 13 bases between the two germline ends. This CDR3 contains 12 residues. The germline V gene encodes CDR1 MNHNS and CDR2 SASEGT. The CDR3 bases are TGTGCCACCTCGAGTACCATCTACGAGCAGTACTTC. It is translated as CATSSTIYEQYF.

CDR3 loop: CASSPRGPDTYEQYF. The CDR3 DNA reads TGTGCCAGCTCACCACGAGGACCGGACACCTACGAGCAGTACTTC. V is TRBV18 and J is TRBJ2-7; perhaps TRBD1 as D (5 bases). V lost 1 base, J lost 2 bases, and 12 bases lay in between. This CDR3 is built from 15 residues. Germline loops: CDR1 KGHSH, CDR2 LQKENI.

J is TRBJ1-1 and V is TRBV5-8; D is uncertain. Germline V gene sequence: CDR1 SGHTS, CDR2 YDEGEE. The CDR3 sequence is 15 residues long. The V gene lost 3 bases and the J gene lost 0 bases, with 12 bases spanning the gap. CDR3 residues: CASSSQTIMNTEAFF. The DNA for the CDR3 is TGTGCCAGCAGCTCTCAGACTATTATGAACACTGAAGCTTTCTTT.

The rearrangement joins TRBV11-2 to TRBJ2-3; a possible D gene is TRBD2 (6 bases). The CDR3 is made up of 18 amino acids. Trimming removed 5 bases from V and 1 base from J, with 22 bases in between. The germline CDR1 and CDR2 sequences are SGHAT and FQNNGV. The CDR3: CASSQIPTGTVRTDTQYF. The CDR3 nucleotides read TGTGCCAGCAGCCAAATCCCTACGGGGACTGTCCGCACAGATACGCAGTATTTT.

The V and J genes are TRBV28 and TRBJ2-7; the match to TRBD1 covers 7 bases. Germline V CDR1 and CDR2: MDHEN, SYDVKM. With 5 bases clipped from V and 4 bases from J, the junction kept 8 bases outside the gene matches. CDR3 length: 14 residues. As DNA, the CDR3 is TGTGCCAGCAGTCAGGGACAGTTAAGTTACGAGCAGTACTTC. Translation: CASSQGQLSYEQYF.

This sequence joins TRBV6-1 and TRBJ2-7, with D perhaps being TRBD1 or TRBD2 (5 bases each). This CDR3 spans 15 amino acids. Germline loops: CDR1 MNHNS, CDR2 SASEGT. V was shortened by 4 bases and J by 4 bases, with 17 bases between the two germline ends. The CDR3 sequence is CASSGGGRESYEQYF. The CDR3 DNA is TGTGCCAGCAGTGGAGGAGGCAGGGAATCGTACGAGCAGTACTTC.

This clone was counted a few times. The rearrangement links TRBV2 to TRBJ1-1; the match to TRBD1 covers 8 bases. This CDR3 contains 15 residues. Germline V gives CDR1 SNHLY, CDR2 FYNNEI. The trim removed 5 bases at V and 7 bases at J, leaving 12 bases unmatched. Here the CDR3 reads CASSSGQGRLSEAFF. CDR3 DNA sequence: TGTGCCAGCAGTAGCGGACAGGGACGGCTGAGTGAAGCTTTCTTT.

V is TRBV27 and J is TRBJ2-2; unclear D gene. Germline CDR1 MNHEY, CDR2 SMNVEV (reference sequence). Trimming stripped 5 bases from V and 0 bases from J, with 4 bases between. The CDR3 length is 13 residues. CDR3 in DNA: TGTGCCAGCAGTCGGGCGAACACCGGGGAGCTGTTTTTT. This sequence encodes CASSRANTGELFF.

The chain joins TRBV10-2 to TRBJ2-7; 7 bases line up with TRBD1. Losses at the gene ends were 5 bases for V and 7 bases for J; bases not matched to a gene: 11. The V gene's germline CDR1 is WSHSY and CDR2 SAAADI. The CDR3 consists of 14 residues. The CDR3 coding sequence is TGCGCCAGCAGTATGTTTCGACAGGGAATAGAGCAGTACTTC. Translating it yields CASSMFRQGIEQYF.

The CDR3 is CASSQVDLGPGELFF. The CDR3 DNA reads TGCGCCAGCAGCCAAGTCGACCTGGGACCCGGGGAGCTGTTTTTT. This chain uses TRBV4-1 with TRBJ2-2, with D perhaps assigned TRBD1 or TRBD2 (5 bases each). Trimming pared 1 base from V and 6 bases from J, leaving 12 bases between. This CDR3 comprises 15 residues. Per germline, CDR1 MGHRA and CDR2 YSYEKL.

This clone came up a few times. The chain carries TRBV7-6 and TRBJ2-7, with D unresolved. The CDR3 is 14 amino acids. CDR1 is SGHVS and CDR2 is FNYEAQ in the germline V gene. Trimming stripped 0 bases from V and 3 bases from J, with 9 bases between. CDR3 coding DNA: TGTGCCAGCAGCTTAGCGGGGTGGAGCTACGAGCAGTACTTC. Translated, it gives CASSLAGWSYEQYF.

The V gene is TRBV5-8, the J gene TRBJ2-7; D could derive from TRBD1 or TRBD2 (5 bases each). Trimming removed 0 bases at V and 0 bases at J, with 7 bases between. Per germline, CDR1 SGHTS and CDR2 YDEGEE. The CDR3 length is 14 residues. The CDR3 DNA reads TGTGCCAGCAGCTTGGAGGGGAGCTCCTACGAGCAGTACTTC. This encodes CASSLEGSSYEQYF.

The CDR3 sequence: CASSQRDGWADYEQYF. CDR3 nucleotides: TGTGCCAGCAGCCAGCGGGATGGCTGGGCCGACTACGAGCAGTACTTC. The V gene is TRBV14, the J gene TRBJ2-7, with D possibly being TRBD2 (6 bases). V was pared by 3 bases and J by 3 bases, with 18 bases between. This CDR3 is 16 amino acids long. CDR1 and CDR2 (germline): SGHDN, FVKESK.

The genes are TRBV28 and TRBJ2-5; no reliable D call. V shed 6 bases and J shed 5 bases, with 19 bases lying between them. CDR3 length: 15 amino acids. Germline V gene data show CDR1 as MDHEN and CDR2 as SYDVKM. The CDR3 sequence: CASSRPKDLSETQYF. CDR3 in DNA: TGTGCCAGCAGCCGACCTAAGGACCTCTCCGAGACCCAGTACTTC.

V usage is TRBV10-3 and J usage is TRBJ2-7; TRBD1 agrees at 7 bases. CDR3 length: 12 residues. Germline CDR1 is ENHRY and CDR2 is SYGVKD. Losses at the gene ends were 10 bases for V and 5 bases for J; bases not matched to a gene: 8. DNA for the CDR3: TGTGCCACATTGGAACAGGGGAACGAGCAGTACTTC. Its protein is CATLEQGNEQYF.

This sequence joins TRBV5-1 and TRBJ1-1, with D maybe TRBD1 (5 bases). V lost 2 bases to trimming and J lost 0 bases, with 14 bases between them. CDR3 length: 16 residues. Per germline, CDR1 SGHRS and CDR2 YFSETQ. CDR3 sequence reads: CASSLEGLAMNTEAFF. The CDR3 DNA is TGCGCCAGCAGCTTAGAGGGGCTGGCCATGAACACTGAAGCTTTCTTT.

This clone was seen only a few times. This rearrangement joins TRBV7-9 to TRBJ2-7; 7 bases align to TRBD1. CDR1 is SEHNR and CDR2 is FQNEAQ in the germline V gene (reference sequence). CDR3 length: 13 residues. V shed 3 bases, J shed 2 bases, and the junction held 1 base outside the gene matches. The chain's CDR3 is CASSFQGAYEQYF. The CDR3 coding sequence is TGTGCCAGCAGCTTTCAGGGGGCCTACGAGCAGTACTTC.

V and J are TRBV5-6 and TRBJ2-7; 8 nucleotides agree with TRBD1. This CDR3 contains 15 residues. V was pared by 2 bases and J by 2 bases, with 6 bases of the junction left unmatched. In germline, CDR1 is SGHDT, CDR2 YYEEEE. CDR3 in DNA: TGTGCCAGCAGCTTACTGACAGGGGCCGCCTACGAGCAGTACTTC. Its translation: CASSLLTGAAYEQYF.

The rearrangement joins TRBV4-1 to TRBJ1-4; D gene uncertain. Germline V CDR1 and CDR2: MGHRA, YSYEKL. Between the trimmed V and J ends, which lost 0 bases and 8 bases, there was a span of 13 bases. The CDR3 contains 15 residues. The CDR3 nucleotides are TGCGCCAGCAGCCAAGAATGGGGAAGGAACGAAAAACTGTTTTTT. Translated, it gives CASSQEWGRNEKLFF.

V is TRBV27 and J is TRBJ2-1; 12 positions match TRBD2. CDR1 MNHEY and CDR2 SMNVEV come from the germline V gene (reference sequence). The junction had 13 bases not matched to a gene; V was cut back by 5 bases and J by 5 bases. The CDR3 consists of 18 residues. CDR3 coding DNA: TGTGCCAGCAGTCCCCCGACTAGCGGGAGTTTTGGGAACAATGAGCAGTTCTTC. This gives the protein CASSPPTSGSFGNNEQFF.

The chain uses TRBV28 and TRBJ2-2; a weak D match, TRBD1 (5 bases). V lost 6 bases, J lost 1 base, and 15 bases lay in between. Per germline, CDR1 MDHEN and CDR2 SYDVKM. The CDR3 is made up of 16 amino acids. The CDR3 nucleotides read TGTGCCAGCAGGTCCTCTGACAGAATGAACACCGGGGAGCTGTTTTTT. Amino acid sequence: CASRSSDRMNTGELFF.

The rearrangement joins TRBV6-6 to TRBJ2-1; D gene unclear. Germline V gene lookup returns CDR1 MNHNY and CDR2 SVGAGI (reference sequence). Deletions cut 0 bases from V and 8 bases from J, with 5 bases between. The CDR3 spans 12 residues. The chain's CDR3 is CASSYSMDEQFF. In DNA, the CDR3 is TGTGCCAGCAGTTACTCTATGGATGAGCAGTTCTTC.

This chain connects TRBV11-2 to TRBJ2-5; D not resolved. The CDR3 is 12 residues long. V gave up 3 bases and J gave up 7 bases, with 9 bases separating them. Germline assignment: CDR1 SGHAT and CDR2 FQNNGV. The CDR3 reads CASSFVIGTQYF. In nucleotides, the CDR3 is TGTGCCAGCAGCTTCGTAATAGGGACCCAGTACTTC.